These T cell receptor beta chains were read from a single sample in a study of cytomegalovirus exposure and HLA in healthy donors. Only in-frame clones appear in the TCRdb table, and some are missing; sequencing was by immunoSEQ multiplex PCR. The sample has approximately 32,000 clones, 65% to 85% seen once; the top ten hold approximately 8%. The specimen sequenced was PBMCs. These receptors were collected from a woman aged 25 to 39 in good health and CMV-seropositive. CDR3s include the opening cysteine and the closing phenylalanine or tryptophan. Fields, in order: D gene, V gene, J gene, clone size, CDR3 protein, CDR3 DNA. D genes are given only for firm matches. Clone size appears in some rows only: once, few, many, or a class for an expanded clone.

TRBD1	TRBV5-5	TRBJ1-1	-	CASSGDSWGDTEAFF	TGTGCCAGCAGCGGGGACAGTTGGGGGGACACTGAAGCTTTCTTT
-	TRBV2	TRBJ1-5	-	CASSDLWEGVDQPQHF	TGTGCCAGCAGTGATCTGTGGGAAGGGGTAGACCAGCCCCAGCATTTT
-	TRBV19	TRBJ2-5	-	CASSISFVQETQYF	TGTGCCAGTAGTATCTCGTTTGTACAAGAGACCCAGTACTTC
TRBD2	TRBV18	TRBJ2-5	-	CASSPRSSGRAAETQYF	TGTGCCAGCTCACCAAGATCAAGCGGGAGGGCCGCGGAGACCCAGTACTTC
TRBD2	TRBV5-1	TRBJ2-3	-	CASSPGLAGADTQYF	TGCGCCAGCAGCCCGGGACTAGCGGGAGCAGATACGCAGTATTTT
TRBD1	TRBV5-8	TRBJ2-5	-	CASSLDRGYETQYF	TGTGCCAGCAGCTTGGACAGGGGCTACGAGACCCAGTACTTC
TRBD2	TRBV18	TRBJ2-1	-	CASSPPGLAGTGEQFF	TGTGCCAGCTCACCACCGGGACTAGCGGGAACGGGTGAGCAGTTCTTC
TRBD1	TRBV6-5	TRBJ1-4	medium-sized	CASSYGQGRNEKLFF	TGTGCCAGCAGTTATGGACAGGGGAGGAATGAAAAACTGTTTTTT
TRBD2	TRBV28	TRBJ2-1	-	CASSLLAGDNEQFF	TGTGCCAGCAGTTTACTAGCGGGAGACAATGAGCAGTTCTTC
TRBD2	TRBV4-1	TRBJ2-1	-	CASSQGGRSYNEQFF	TGCGCCAGCAGCCAAGGCGGGAGAAGCTACAATGAGCAGTTCTTC
-	TRBV9	TRBJ2-5	-	CASSVVGRMQETQYF	TGTGCCAGCAGCGTAGTGGGCAGGATGCAAGAGACCCAGTACTTC
TRBD1	TRBV29-1	TRBJ1-5	-	CSVEEQGDQPQHF	TGCAGCGTTGAGGAACAGGGGGATCAGCCCCAGCATTTT
TRBD2	TRBV28	TRBJ2-7	few	CASSFALAGLSYEQYF	TGTGCCAGCAGTTTTGCCCTAGCGGGACTCTCCTACGAGCAGTACTTC
TRBD2	TRBV5-1	TRBJ2-3	-	CASSLPGLAGVTDTQYF	TGCGCCAGCAGCTTGCCGGGACTAGCGGGAGTCACAGATACGCAGTATTTT
TRBD2	TRBV7-9	TRBJ2-2	-	CASPRLAGGELFF	TGTGCCAGTCCCCGACTAGCCGGCGGGGAGCTGTTTTTT
-	TRBV6-1	TRBJ2-5	once	CASTRRWGGPETQYF	TGTGCCAGCACCCGAAGGTGGGGGGGGCCAGAGACCCAGTACTTC
-	TRBV6-5	TRBJ1-2	-	CASSYGAELYGYTF	TGTGCCAGCAGTTACGGGGCGGAACTCTATGGCTACACCTTC
-	TRBV5-1	TRBJ2-2	-	CASGQGGANTGELFF	TGCGCCAGCGGTCAAGGAGGGGCGAACACCGGGGAGCTGTTTTTT
TRBD1	TRBV5-1	TRBJ1-2	few	CASSGQGAGGYTF	TGCGCCAGCAGCGGACAGGGGGCAGGTGGCTACACCTTC
TRBD1	TRBV5-1	TRBJ1-5	-	CASSLQGASNQPQHF	TGCGCCAGCAGCTTGCAGGGGGCCAGCAATCAGCCCCAGCATTTT
-	TRBV29-1	TRBJ2-5	-	CSVEGGVSAFQETQYF	TGCAGCGTTGAAGGGGGCGTGTCCGCCTTCCAAGAGACCCAGTACTTC
-	TRBV7-8	TRBJ1-1	-	CASSARQDSDEAFF	TGTGCCAGCAGCGCGAGACAGGACAGTGATGAAGCTTTCTTT
-	TRBV19	TRBJ2-6	-	CASSIEGGSGANVLTF	TGCGCCAGTAGTATAGAAGGGGGCTCTGGGGCCAACGTCCTGACTTTC
TRBD2	TRBV19	TRBJ2-2	-	CASSPLAAGIGELFF	TGTGCCAGTAGCCCACTAGCGGCCGGGATCGGGGAGCTGTTTTTT
TRBD2	TRBV6-5	TRBJ2-7	-	CASSYGSSGSGEYF	TGTGCCAGCAGTTACGGCTCTAGCGGGAGTGGCGAGTACTTC
TRBD2	TRBV7-9	TRBJ2-7	once	CSSSGGEGRAYEQYF	TGTTCCAGCAGCGGGGGGGAGGGCCGGGCCTACGAGCAGTACTTC
TRBD2	TRBV19	TRBJ2-3	-	CASSIAGGDTQYF	TGTGCCAGTAGTATCGCGGGGGGTGATACGCAGTATTTT
-	TRBV4-1	TRBJ2-1	-	CASSQDLAVPAPFF	TGCGCCAGCAGCCAAGATTTAGCGGTCCCTGCCCCGTTCTTC
-	TRBV30	TRBJ1-5	-	CAWSEGGPNYSNQPQHF	TGTGCCTGGAGTGAAGGAGGCCCCAACTATAGCAATCAGCCCCAGCATTTT
TRBD2	TRBV19	TRBJ2-5	-	CASSIGTSGQETQYF	TGTGCCAGTAGTATCGGGACTAGCGGACAAGAGACCCAGTACTTC
-	TRBV6-5	TRBJ2-7	-	CASSYLSDSYEQYF	TGTGCCAGCAGTTATTTGTCAGACTCCTACGAGCAGTACTTC
-	TRBV2	TRBJ1-3	-	CASSEGLSGNTIYF	TGTGCCAGCAGTGAGGGGCTAAGTGGAAACACCATATATTTT
TRBD1	TRBV14	TRBJ1-1	-	CASSQLQTGNTEAFF	TGTGCCAGCAGCCAACTCCAGACAGGGAATACTGAAGCTTTCTTT
-	TRBV7-3	TRBJ2-7	-	CASSLTPLAWQYF	TGTGCCAGCAGCTTAACCCCCTTAGCGTGGCAGTACTTC
-	TRBV13	TRBJ1-1	once	CASSDGRTEAFF	TGTGCCAGCTCGGATGGGCGCACTGAAGCTTTCTTT
TRBD2	TRBV10-3	TRBJ2-5	-	CAISDWASGGQETQYF	TGTGCCATCAGTGATTGGGCTAGCGGGGGCCAAGAGACCCAGTACTTC
TRBD2	TRBV12-5	TRBJ2-1	few	CASGLWLAGDDEQFF	TGTGCTAGTGGTTTGTGGCTAGCGGGAGACGATGAGCAGTTCTTC
TRBD1	TRBV29-1	TRBJ1-5	-	CSVVPDREANQPQHF	TGCAGCGTCGTACCGGACAGGGAGGCCAATCAGCCCCAGCATTTT
-	TRBV18	TRBJ1-6	-	CASSQEDYSPLHF	TGTGCCAGCTCGCAGGAGGACTATTCACCCCTCCACTTT
TRBD2	TRBV4-1	TRBJ2-1	-	CASSQRTGSGTNRGNEQFF	TGCGCCAGCAGCCAGCGGACGGGGTCCGGGACTAACCGTGGGAATGAGCAGTTCTTC
TRBD1	TRBV18	TRBJ2-2	-	CASSPRGQGTNTGELFF	TGTGCCAGCTCACCTCGAGGACAGGGTACGAACACCGGGGAGCTGTTTTTT